In this sample, the clone carrying this T cell receptor beta chain turned up a few times. Antigen specificity is unknown. The data derive from a study of T cells in localized non-small cell lung cancer. Findings and caveats of the study: T cell clonality was highest in uninvolved adjacent lung, above tumor. Researchers found a median about 53 of the top 100 tumor clones in adjacent lung. Longer overall survival accompanied higher blood T cell density.

The protocol was immunoSEQ multiplex PCR, while the TCRdb copy is restricted to in-frame clones and leaves out a portion. The sample shows over 1,500 clones, roughly 29% of them seen only once. V lost 0 bases to trimming and J lost 3 bases; unmatched junction nucleotides: 8. The CDR3 runs 17 residues. Per germline, CDR1 LNHNV and CDR2 YYDKDF (reference sequence). The sample in question was lung tumor tissue, obtained before any cancer treatment. This chain connects TRBV15 to TRBJ2-7; TRBD1 agrees at 10 bases. The origin of this receptor is a woman aged 35 to 70 with stage I lung adenocarcinoma. The chain's CDR3 is CATSREYGTGVNYEQYF. In nucleotides, the CDR3 is TGTGCCACCAGCAGAGAATACGGGACAGGGGTCAACTACGAGCAGTACTTC.